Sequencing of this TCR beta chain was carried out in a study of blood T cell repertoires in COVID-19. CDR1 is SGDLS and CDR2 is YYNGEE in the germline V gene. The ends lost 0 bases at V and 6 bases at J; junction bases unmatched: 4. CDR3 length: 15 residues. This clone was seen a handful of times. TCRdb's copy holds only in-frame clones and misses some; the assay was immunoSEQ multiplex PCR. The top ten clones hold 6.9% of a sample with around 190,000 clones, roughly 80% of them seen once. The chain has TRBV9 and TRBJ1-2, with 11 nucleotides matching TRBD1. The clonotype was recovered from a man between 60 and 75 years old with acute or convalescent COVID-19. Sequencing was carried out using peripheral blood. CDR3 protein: CASSVAWTGGDGYTF. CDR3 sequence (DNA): TGTGCCAGCAGCGTAGCCTGGACAGGGGGCGATGGCTACACCTTC.